The rows below give T cell receptor beta chains drawn from one sample of a study of blood T cell repertoires in COVID-19. Sequenced by immunoSEQ multiplex PCR; TCRdb stores in-frame clones only, minus some. The sample consists of roughly 190,000 clones, 87% of them appearing once. Sequenced material: PBMCs or T cells enriched from blood (not recorded which). These receptors were collected from a woman in her 30s who had recovered from COVID-19. CDR3s include the opening cysteine and the closing phenylalanine or tryptophan. The D gene is left open where the match is weak. Clone sizes are given selectively: once, few, many, or a class where the clone is expanded.

>TRBV5-5|few|TRBD1|TRBJ2-1
CASSLWQGVGEQFF
TGTGCCAGCAGCTTGTGGCAGGGGGTGGGTGAGCAGTTCTTC
>TRBV7-3|few|TRBD1|TRBJ2-5
CASSLNNRGETQYF
TGTGCCAGCAGCTTAAATAACAGGGGAGAGACCCAGTACTTC
>TRBV13|-|TRBD2|TRBJ2-3
CASSLVGGGGTDTQYF
TGTGCCAGCAGCTTAGTCGGCGGGGGGGGTACAGATACGCAGTATTTT
>TRBV27|-|TRBD1|TRBJ1-2
CASSLSTGGLYGYTF
TGTGCCAGCAGTTTATCAACAGGGGGCCTCTATGGCTACACCTTC
>TRBV3-1/TRBV3-2|-|-|TRBJ1-1
CASTPRGSDTEAFF
TGTGCCAGCACACCCCGAGGGTCGGACACTGAAGCTTTCTTT
>TRBV10-2|-|TRBD2|TRBJ2-1
CASSGGTSGSNEQFF
TGCGCCAGCAGTGGGGGGACTAGCGGGAGTAATGAGCAGTTCTTC
>TRBV11-3|-|-|TRBJ1-1
CASSPWGGEWTEAFF
TGTGCCAGCAGCCCCTGGGGGGGGGAATGGACTGAAGCTTTCTTT
>TRBV4-3|-|-|TRBJ1-5
CASSQDLRVKPQHF
TGCGCCAGCAGCCAAGATCTGAGGGTTAAGCCCCAGCATTTT
>TRBV16|-|-|TRBJ2-5
CASSHTAGETQYF
TGTGCCAGCAGCCATACGGCGGGAGAGACCCAGTACTTC
>TRBV6-2/TRBV6-3|-|TRBD1|TRBJ1-6
CASSYGQEPSPLHF
TGTGCCAGCAGTTACGGACAGGAACCTTCACCCCTCCACTTT
>TRBV6-5|-|-|TRBJ1-5
CASKASSYQPQHF
TGTGCCAGCAAGGCTTCTAGTTATCAGCCCCAGCATTTT
>TRBV5-1|-|-|TRBJ2-1
CASSLETPYNEQFF
TGCGCCAGCAGCTTGGAGACACCATACAATGAGCAGTTCTTC
>TRBV24-1|-|-|TRBJ1-2
CATSDPGTTYGYTF
TGTGCCACCAGTGATCCCGGGACAACCTATGGCTACACCTTC
>TRBV4-2|-|-|TRBJ1-1
CASSQPTGVAEAFF
TGTGCCAGCAGCCAACCAACGGGGGTCGCTGAAGCTTTCTTT
>TRBV6-2/TRBV6-3|-|TRBD2|TRBJ2-1
CASSTGTSVYNEQFF
TGTGCCAGCAGTACCGGGACTAGCGTTTACAATGAGCAGTTCTTC
>TRBV10-3|-|-|TRBJ1-4
CAISDEGIREKLFF
TGTGCCATCAGTGACGAGGGAATAAGGGAAAAACTGTTTTTT
>TRBV13|-|-|TRBJ1-4
CASSQGRPNEKLFF
TGTGCCAGCAGCCAGGGCAGACCAAATGAAAAACTGTTTTTT
>TRBV9|-|TRBD2|TRBJ2-1
CASSPIAGAGDEQFF
TGTGCCAGCAGCCCCATAGCGGGGGCGGGGGATGAGCAGTTCTTC
>TRBV7-2|-|TRBD2|TRBJ2-3
CASSLRLAGSTDTQYF
TGTGCCAGCAGCCTTCGACTAGCGGGGAGCACAGATACGCAGTATTTT
>TRBV6-5|-|TRBD1|TRBJ1-2
CAIKGTANYGYTF
TGTGCCATAAAAGGGACAGCTAACTATGGCTACACCTTC
>TRBV6-6|-|TRBD1|TRBJ2-7
CASSSSGTVSYEQYF
TGTGCCAGCAGTTCATCCGGGACAGTCTCCTACGAGCAGTACTTC
>TRBV6-2/TRBV6-3|-|TRBD2|TRBJ2-7
CASSYSATSGGAYEQYF
TGTGCCAGCAGTTACTCCGCGACTAGCGGGGGCGCCTACGAGCAGTACTTC
>TRBV11-2|once|TRBD1|TRBJ1-5
CASSLETGVNQPQHF
TGTGCCAGCAGCTTAGAGACAGGGGTCAATCAGCCCCAGCATTTT
>TRBV5-1|-|TRBD2|TRBJ2-2
CASSLLAGVAGELFF
TGCGCCAGCAGCTTACTAGCGGGGGTAGCCGGGGAGCTGTTTTTT